This T cell receptor (beta chain) was profiled in a study of blood T cells in healthy people across ages. Sample-barcoded 5' priming and a J-beta primer mix drove a second PCR of about 6 to 11 cycles. Tags on each cDNA molecule came from a template-switch adaptor with 12 random nucleotides. TCRdb recomputed calls from the 5' RACE reads with MiXCR, one row per CDR3 protein. The sample lists roughly 2 million distinct CDR3 sequences; just under 50% were seen once. Sequenced sample: blood. The receptor's source is a woman aged 40 to 50 in good health.

CDR3 nucleotides: TGTGCCAGCGGGGGGCCCTATGGCTACACCTTC. Encoded protein: CASGGPYGYTF. V usage is TRBV9 and J usage is TRBJ1-2; a possible D gene is TRBD1 (6 bases). This CDR3 is built from 11 residues. Germline V gene data show CDR1 as SGDLS and CDR2 as YYNGEE. The V and J ends lost 7 bases and 4 bases respectively, with 8 bases between them.